This T cell receptor beta chain was sequenced in a study of blood T cells in healthy people across ages. General study points: Estimated diversity that came from one million T cells was considered an underestimate.

As to this clonotype: The antigen is unknown.

A J-beta primer mix and a sample-barcoded 5' primer were used in a second PCR of roughly 7 to 12 cycles. A single record per CDR3 protein comes from TCRdb applying MiXCR to the 5' RACE reads. The repertoire has 1.4 million to 1.5 million distinct CDR3 sequences, 40% to 50% of them found once; the top ten carry under 8%. Between the trimmed V and J ends, which lost 3 bases and 0 bases, there was a span of 9 bases. The CDR3 consists of 15 residues. The germline gives CDR1 SGDLS, CDR2 YYNGEE. This TCR came from a woman younger than 30 in good health. The genes are TRBV9 and TRBJ2-2; the D gene is possibly TRBD2 (6 bases). The specimen was blood. CDR3 in DNA: TGTGCCAGCAGCGGGGGACTGCCGAACACCGGGGAGCTGTTTTTT. Translated, it gives CASSGGLPNTGELFF.